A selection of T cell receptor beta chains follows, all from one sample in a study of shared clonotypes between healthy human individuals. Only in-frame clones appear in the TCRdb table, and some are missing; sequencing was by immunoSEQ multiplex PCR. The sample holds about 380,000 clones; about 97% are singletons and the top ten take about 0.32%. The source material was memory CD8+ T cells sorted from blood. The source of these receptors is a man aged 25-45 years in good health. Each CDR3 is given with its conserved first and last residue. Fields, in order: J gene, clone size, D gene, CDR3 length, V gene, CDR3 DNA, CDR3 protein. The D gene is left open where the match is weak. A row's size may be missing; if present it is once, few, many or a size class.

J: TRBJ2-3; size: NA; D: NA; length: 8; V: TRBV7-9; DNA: TGTGCCAGCAGCCCACGTAATTTT; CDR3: CASSPRNF
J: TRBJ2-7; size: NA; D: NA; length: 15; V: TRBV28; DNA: TGTGCCAGCAGTTTCTTAGGGAGTGGCACCTACGAGCAGTACTTC; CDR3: CASSFLGSGTYEQYF
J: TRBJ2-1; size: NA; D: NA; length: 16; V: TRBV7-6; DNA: TGTGCCAGCAGCCCACGACCCGCGAGCTCCTACAATGAGCAGTTCTTC; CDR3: CASSPRPASSYNEQFF
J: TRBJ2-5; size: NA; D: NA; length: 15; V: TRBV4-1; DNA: TGCGCCAGCAGCCAAGATTACCGAACCCAAGAGACCCAGTACTTC; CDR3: CASSQDYRTQETQYF
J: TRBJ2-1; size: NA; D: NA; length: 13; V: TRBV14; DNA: TGTGCCAGCAGCCAAGGTGTCCCCAATGAGCAGTTCTTC; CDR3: CASSQGVPNEQFF
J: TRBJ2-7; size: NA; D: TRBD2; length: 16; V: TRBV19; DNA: TGTGCCAGTAGTATAGGTCGCGGGAGCCGACTCTACGAGCAGTACTTC; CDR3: CASSIGRGSRLYEQYF
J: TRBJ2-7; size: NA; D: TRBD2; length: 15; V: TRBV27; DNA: TGTGCCAGCAGTTTTAAGGCGGGAGGGGTCTACGAGCAGTACTTC; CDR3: CASSFKAGGVYEQYF
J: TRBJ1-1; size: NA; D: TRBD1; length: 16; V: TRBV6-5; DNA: TGTGCCAGCAGTTACGGGACAGGGTTTTTGAACACTGAAGCTTTCTTT; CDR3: CASSYGTGFLNTEAFF
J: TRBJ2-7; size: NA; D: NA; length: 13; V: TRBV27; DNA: TGTGCCAGCAGTAGGCCTCAGGGGTACGAGCAGTACTTC; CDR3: CASSRPQGYEQYF
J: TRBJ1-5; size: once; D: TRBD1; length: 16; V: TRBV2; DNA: TGTGCCAGCATGGGACAGGGAGTGTGGAGCAATCAGCCCCAGCATTTT; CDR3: CASMGQGVWSNQPQHF
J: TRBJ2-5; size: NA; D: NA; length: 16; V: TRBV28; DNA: TGTGCCAGCAGTTTATTTCAAGGCAGGGGTGGGGAGACCCAGTACTTC; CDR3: CASSLFQGRGGETQYF
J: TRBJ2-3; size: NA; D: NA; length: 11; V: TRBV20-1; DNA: TGCAGTGCTGGGAGCGGCCTGAAGAGAAATTTT; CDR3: CSAGSGLKRNF
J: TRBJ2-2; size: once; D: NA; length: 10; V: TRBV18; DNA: TGTGCCAGCTCATGGTGGGAGCTGTTTTTT; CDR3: CASSWWELFF
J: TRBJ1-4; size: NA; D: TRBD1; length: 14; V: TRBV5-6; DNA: TGTGCCAGCAGCTTGAGTCAGGGGGCTGAAAAACTGTTTTTT; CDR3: CASSLSQGAEKLFF
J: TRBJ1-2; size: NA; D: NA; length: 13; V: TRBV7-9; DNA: TGTGCCAGCAGCTTGAATCCCCTCCTAGGCTACACCTTC; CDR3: CASSLNPLLGYTF
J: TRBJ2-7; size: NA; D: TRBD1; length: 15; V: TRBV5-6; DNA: TGTGCCAGCAGCCCCTCTCCGGGACAGGGATACGAGCAGTACTTC; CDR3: CASSPSPGQGYEQYF
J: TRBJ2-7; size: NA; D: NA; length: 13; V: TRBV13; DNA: TGTGCCAGCAGCTTGGACAACTCCTACGAGCAGTACTTC; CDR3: CASSLDNSYEQYF
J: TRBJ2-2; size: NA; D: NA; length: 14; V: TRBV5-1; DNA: TGCGCCAGCAGCCGACGCGGCGCCACCGGGGAGCTGTTTTTT; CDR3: CASSRRGATGELFF
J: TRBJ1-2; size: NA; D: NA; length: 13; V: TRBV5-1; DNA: TGCGCCAGCAGCTCCGGGACAAACTATGGCTACACCTTC; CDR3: CASSSGTNYGYTF
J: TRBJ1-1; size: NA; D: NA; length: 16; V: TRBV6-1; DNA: TGTGCCAGCAGTGAAGCGCTTGGGGTCACCAGGGCGGGTGCTTTCTTT; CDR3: CASSEALGVTRAGAFF
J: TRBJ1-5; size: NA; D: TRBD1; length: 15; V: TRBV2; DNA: TGTGCCAGCAGTCGTTCCGGGACAGGCAATCAGCCCCAGCATTTT; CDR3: CASSRSGTGNQPQHF
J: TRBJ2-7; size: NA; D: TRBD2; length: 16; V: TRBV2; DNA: TGTGCCAGCCGAAATACGGCAGGACTAGTTATTTACGAGCAGTACTTC; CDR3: CASRNTAGLVIYEQYF
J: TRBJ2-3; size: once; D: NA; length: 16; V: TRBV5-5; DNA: TGTGCCAGCAGCTTGGGGGGCGTGTACCGCACAGATACGCAGTATTTT; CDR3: CASSLGGVYRTDTQYF
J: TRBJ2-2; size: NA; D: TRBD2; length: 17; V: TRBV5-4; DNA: TGTGCCAGCAGTCCATGGACTAGCGGGATGGGGACCGGGGAGCTGTTTTTT; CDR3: CASSPWTSGMGTGELFF
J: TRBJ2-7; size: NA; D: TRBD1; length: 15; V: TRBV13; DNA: TGTGCCAGCAGCTTCGGGACAGCCAGTACCTACGAGCAGTACTTC; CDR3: CASSFGTASTYEQYF